These 18 T cell receptor beta chains originate from one sample sequenced in a study of cytomegalovirus exposure and HLA in healthy donors. PCR primers comprised 60 Vbeta and 13 Jbeta primers. The table came from immunoSEQ multiplex PCR; TCRdb's copy has only in-frame clones and leaves some out. The profile shows more than 35,000 clones, approximately 75% of them singletons. Sample: PBMCs. The receptors shown here come from a man aged 35 to 55 in good health and CMV-seronegative.

In DNA form, the CDR3 reads TGCAGCGTTGGGGGGGATCTATACTCCTACGAGCAGTACTTC. Its protein is CSVGGDLYSYEQYF. The V and J genes are TRBV29-1 and TRBJ2-7; TRBD2 might be the D (6 bases). The CDR3 runs to 14 residues. CDR1 SQVTM and CDR2 ANQGSEA come from the germline V gene. V lost 4 bases, J lost 0 bases, and 13 bases lay in between.

This clone showed up many times. The chain is built from TRBV7-9 and TRBJ1-1, with D tentatively TRBD1 (6 bases). V dropped 5 bases and J dropped 0 bases, with 16 bases sitting between them. In germline, CDR1 is SEHNR, CDR2 FQNEAQ (reference sequence). The CDR3 extends over 16 amino acids. CDR3 DNA sequence: TGTGCCAGCAGCCCCCGGGGGGGGCTCATGAACACTGAAGCTTTCTTT. This translates into CASSPRGGLMNTEAFF. The full variable domain, with the rest looked up from reference TRBV7-9 and TRBJ1-1, is DTGVSQNPRHKITKRGQNVTFRCDPISEHNRLYWYRQTLGQGPEFLTYFQNEAQLEKSRLLSDRFSAERPKGSFSTLEIQRTEQGDSAMYLCASSPRGGLMNTEAFFGQGTRLTVV.

This clone was seen more than once but under ten times. This chain links TRBV6-5 with TRBJ1-2, with 7 bases matching TRBD1. The CDR3 is 13 amino acids. V lost 5 bases, J lost 8 bases, and 8 bases stayed unmatched. From germline, CDR1 is MNHEY and CDR2 SVGAGI. The CDR3 reads CASSNQRDRGYTF. Written as DNA, the CDR3 is TGTGCCAGCAGTAACCAAAGGGACAGAGGCTACACCTTC.

This clone turned up a few times. The chain has TRBV7-2 and TRBJ2-7, with TRBD1 identical over 7 bases. This CDR3 contains 17 residues. CDR1 and CDR2 from the germline V gene are SGHTA and FQGNSA. J was trimmed by 0 bases and V by 3 bases; bases with no gene match: 11. As DNA, the CDR3 is TGTGCCAGCAGCTTCGGTAGTTCGACAGGGAGCTCCTACGAGCAGTACTTC. Amino acid sequence: CASSFGSSTGSSYEQYF. Full variable domain (rest looked up from reference TRBV7-2 and TRBJ2-7): GAGVSQSPSNKVTEKGKDVELRCDPISGHTALYWYRQSLGQGLEFLIYFQGNSAPDKSGLPSDRFSAERTGGSVSTLTIQRTQQEDSAVYLCASSFGSSTGSSYEQYFGPGTRLTVT.

The genes are TRBV9 and TRBJ2-1; 8 nucleotides line up with TRBD2. The CDR3 has 16 residues. The V and J ends lost 3 bases and 1 base, in that order; junction bases with no gene match: 6. From germline, CDR1 is SGDLS and CDR2 YYNGEE. CDR3 sequence: CASSEASGRSYNEQFF. For the CDR3, the DNA is TGTGCCAGCAGCGAAGCTAGCGGGCGATCCTACAATGAGCAGTTCTTC.

In its sample, this clone was seen once. The chain couples TRBV7-5 to TRBJ2-7; the DNA was not used to check the table's D call, TRBD1. TRBV7-5 is a recognized pseudogene. The CDR3 contains 15 residues. Written as DNA, the CDR3 is TGTGCCAGAAGCTTACCCCTGATGCAGGGTGACGAGCAGTACTTC. It translates to CARSLPLMQGDEQYF.

The CDR3 nucleotides are TGCGCCAGCAGCCAAGATCTCGGGAACCTAAAAGTAGATGGCTACACCTTC. Translating gives CASSQDLGNLKVDGYTF. The gene calls are TRBV4-3 and TRBJ1-2; no clear D. The V and J ends lost 0 bases and 6 bases respectively, with 20 bases between them. The CDR3 has 17 amino acids. CDR1 is LGHNA, CDR2 YSLEER, per germline.

The J gene is TRBJ1-1, the V gene TRBV7-2, with 7 bases lining up with TRBD1. Trimming took 3 bases from V and 1 from J; bases not matched to a gene: 5. The CDR3 covers 15 residues. Germline lookup yields CDR1 SGHTA and CDR2 FQGNSA. The CDR3 is CASSFGTVKNTEAFF. DNA of the CDR3: TGTGCCAGCAGCTTCGGGACAGTGAAGAACACTGAAGCTTTCTTT.

The V gene is TRBV4-1, the J gene TRBJ2-5; 7 bases match TRBD1. The junction had 3 bases not matched to a gene; V was cut back by 1 base and J by 4 bases. Germline V gene lookup returns CDR1 MGHRA and CDR2 YSYEKL. CDR3 length: 14 residues. As DNA, the CDR3 is TGCGCCAGCAGCCAAGCGGGACAGACAGAGACCCAGTACTTC. As protein: CASSQAGQTETQYF.

This sequence joins TRBV2 and TRBJ1-1; D might be TRBD1 (6 bases). CDR1 SNHLY and CDR2 FYNNEI come from the germline V gene. The CDR3 spans 12 residues. Trimming cost V 3 bases and J 8 bases, with 10 bases left between them. The CDR3 sequence is CASSERQGEAFF. As DNA, the CDR3 is TGTGCCAGCAGTGAGAGGCAGGGGGAAGCTTTCTTT.

The rearrangement uses TRBV28 and TRBJ2-3; TRBD2 aligns across 11 bases. The CDR3 runs 15 residues. V shed 6 bases, J shed 2 bases, and the junction held 4 bases outside the gene matches. Germline values: CDR1 MDHEN, CDR2 SYDVKM. The CDR3 DNA reads as TGTGCCAGCAGGGAACTAGCGGGGGTCACAGATACGCAGTATTTT. It specifies CASRELAGVTDTQYF.

The CDR3: CASSDVGDEQFF. Here the CDR3 DNA reads TGTGCCAGCAGTGACGTAGGAGATGAGCAGTTCTTC. The chain couples TRBV6-4 to TRBJ2-1; D is unresolved. CDR1 and CDR2 (germline): MRHNA, SNTAGT. Trimming left V 2 bases short and J 8 bases short, with 7 bases between. The CDR3 contains 12 residues.

The J gene is TRBJ1-2, the V gene TRBV5-1; no reliable D call. V was clipped by 6 bases and J by 8 bases, with 20 bases between them. Germline CDR1 reads SGHRS; CDR2 reads YFSETQ. CDR3 length: 14 residues. In DNA, the CDR3 is TGCGCCAGCACCACTTTGGACCCGTCGGGAGGCTACACCTTC. Its translation: CASTTLDPSGGYTF.

This clone came up once. The CDR3, as DNA: TGTGCCAGCAGTCCACAAACAGATACTGAAGCTTTCTTT. Translation: CASSPQTDTEAFF. The V call is TRBV6-5, the J call TRBJ1-1; D gene uncertain. The germline V gene has CDR1 MNHEY and CDR2 SVGAGI. V gave up 5 bases and J gave up 5 bases, with 12 bases separating them. The CDR3 has 13 residues.

The V and J genes are TRBV21-1 and TRBJ2-5; the D call in the table, TRBD1, was not verified against the DNA. TRBV21-1 is termed a pseudogene. The CDR3 runs 15 residues. The CDR3 DNA is TGTGCCAGCAGCAAAGCGCGACAGATCCAAGAGACCCAGTACTTC. Translated: CASSKARQIQETQYF.

The V and J genes are TRBV28 and TRBJ1-5, with D hard to call. Germline CDR1 is MDHEN and CDR2 is SYDVKM. Trimming took off 8 bases at V and 5 bases at J, with 19 bases between the two ends. This CDR3 comprises 15 residues. CDR3 in DNA: TGTGCCAGCTGCTCGCGACGCGGGCTATATCAGCCCCAGCATTTT. Its translation is CASCSRRGLYQPQHF.

This chain uses TRBV7-9 with TRBJ2-7; 9 bases map to TRBD1. The germline CDR1 and CDR2 sequences are SEHNR and FQNEAQ (reference sequence). This CDR3 has 17 amino acids. V trimming: 5 bases; J trimming: 1 base; junction bases outside the gene matches: 12. The CDR3 DNA sequence: TGTGCCAGCAGCCCCGATCGTTGGACAGGGGTTTCCTACGAGCAGTACTTC. Protein sequence: CASSPDRWTGVSYEQYF.

This chain connects TRBV9 to TRBJ2-3, with TRBD2 matching 9 bases. CDR3 length: 17 residues. The V segment lost 2 bases and the J segment 0 bases; nucleotides outside the gene matches: 7. The germline gives CDR1 SGDLS, CDR2 YYNGEE. The CDR3, as DNA: TGTGCCAGCAGCGTTTTCGCGGGGGGGTATAGCACAGATACGCAGTATTTT. Protein sequence: CASSVFAGGYSTDTQYF. Together with reference TRBV9 and TRBJ2-3, the CDR3 gives the full variable domain: DSGVTQTPKHLITATGQRVTLRCSPRSGDLSVYWYQQSLDQGLQFLIQYYNGEERAKGNILERFSAQQFPDLHSELNLSSLELGDSALYFCASSVFAGGYSTDTQYFGPGTRLTVL.